The present TCR beta chain was sequenced within a study of OX40 agonist ivuxolimab in advanced cancers. Study summary: The dose-escalation cohort had hepatocellular carcinoma, melanoma, renal cell or head and neck cancer. Eligibility rules accepted prior anti-PD-1, anti-PD-L1 or anti-CTLA-4 therapy, and 30% to 40% had some. General observations from the study: The CD4+ and CD8+ T cells in the blood had expanded clonally by week 6 at 0.1 to 3.0 mg/kg.

The CDR3 has 15 amino acids. Germline V lookup: CDR1 MDHEN, CDR2 SYDVKM. After removal of 5 bases from V and 2 bases from J, the junction contained 8 bases not matched to a gene. It was autoimmune disease history or systemic immunosuppression that excluded patients. Clones were sequenced by immunoSEQ multiplex PCR, and TCRdb holds only the in-frame ones, with some missing. In the table there are about 90,000 clones, around 90% of which are singletons. This clone was detected a few times. What it recognizes is unknown. This receptor was obtained from an adult with an advanced solid tumor such as melanoma, head and neck, liver or kidney cancer. The gene calls are TRBV28 and TRBJ2-5; TRBD2 matches 7 bases. The sequenced sample was CD4+ or CD8+ T cells sorted from blood, obtained in a trial of the OX40 agonist ivuxolimab. This CDR3 reads CASSRSSSGQETQYF. The CDR3 DNA reads TGTGCCAGCAGTCGATCATCTAGCGGTCAAGAGACCCAGTACTTC.